Each of the 23 T cell receptor beta chains below was sequenced from the same sample in a study of naive and memory T cell subsets. The beta constant-region primer was an equimolar mix of two oligonucleotides covering TRBC1 and TRBC2. TCRdb reanalysed the UMI-ligation and nested PCR reads using MiXCR and keeps one entry per CDR3 protein. The sample has some 100,000 distinct CDR3 sequences; roughly 7% are singletons. The specimen sequenced was central memory CD4+ T cells from blood. Receptors originate from a human donor in good health.

The chain is built from TRBV12-3 or TRBV12-4 and TRBJ2-1; D could derive from TRBD1 or TRBD2 (5 bases each). Trimming left V 6 bases short and J 6 bases short, with 12 bases between. The length of the CDR3 is 13 residues. CDR3 bases: TGTGCCAGCAGCCCGGGGACCCGCAATGAGCAGTTCTTC. Its translation: CASSPGTRNEQFF.

This clonotype was recorded at least ten times. This sequence joins TRBV19 and TRBJ1-5; no clear D. The CDR3 length is 15 residues. CDR1 and CDR2 from the germline V gene are LNHDA and SQIVND (reference sequence). The V and J ends lost 4 bases and 5 bases respectively, with 15 bases between them. CDR3 in DNA: TGTGCCAGTAGTACGAGGGCAGGCCAAGATCAGCCCCAGCATTTT. Translation gives CASSTRAGQDQPQHF.

This clonotype was detected many times. The rearrangement joins TRBV28 to TRBJ1-5; 8 bases are shared with TRBD1. This CDR3 has 16 residues. V trimming: 9 bases; J trimming: 3 bases; junction bases outside the gene matches: 13. The germline V gene has CDR1 MDHEN and CDR2 SYDVKM. The CDR3 loop is CASRTGKGFVNQPQHF. CDR3 nucleotide sequence: TGTGCCAGTCGGACAGGGAAGGGCTTTGTCAATCAGCCCCAGCATTTT. Complete variable domain (other parts from reference TRBV28 and TRBJ1-5): DVKVTQSSRYLVKRTGEKVFLECVQDMDHENMFWYRQDPGLGLRLIYFSYDVKMKEKGDIPEGYSVSREKKERFSLILESASTNQTSMYLCASRTGKGFVNQPQHFGDGTRLSIL.

This clonotype was seen repeatedly, ten times or more. The V and J genes are TRBV5-1 and TRBJ1-5, with D unclear. V lost 3 bases, J lost 4 bases, and 11 bases lay in between. This CDR3 contains 14 residues. CDR1 and CDR2 (germline): SGHRS, YFSETQ. CDR3 protein: CASSWKWRNQPQHF. CDR3 nucleotides: TGCGCCAGCAGCTGGAAGTGGAGGAATCAGCCCCAGCATTTT.

At least ten counts were recorded for this clonotype. The chain uses TRBV4-3 and TRBJ2-3; TRBD2 matches 7 bases. Germline-derived CDR1 and CDR2 are LGHNA and YSLEER. CDR3 length: 16 residues. J lost 1 base, V lost 3 bases, and 7 bases had no gene match. As DNA, the CDR3 is TGCGCCAGCAGCCATGGGGCGCTAGCGGGCACAGATACGCAGTATTTT. It yields the protein CASSHGALAGTDTQYF.

V gene TRBV12-3 or TRBV12-4 combines with J gene TRBJ1-1; D is perhaps TRBD1 (6 bases). The CDR3 loop spans 16 amino acids. The V end lost 6 bases, the J end lost 5 bases, and 22 bases lay between the germline ends. The CDR3 loop reads CASRTTLGGGKTEAFF. The CDR3 DNA follows: TGTGCCAGCAGGACAACGCTGGGAGGGGGAAAGACTGAAGCTTTCTTT.

The sample holds many counts of this clonotype. This chain uses TRBV20-1 with TRBJ2-1, with D possibly called TRBD1 or TRBD2 (6 bases each). This CDR3 spans 11 amino acids. Germline loops: CDR1 DFQATT, CDR2 SNEGSKA (reference sequence). V shed 3 bases and J shed 11 bases, with 11 bases lying between them. The CDR3: CSASQGTQQFF. DNA for the CDR3: TGCAGTGCTAGTCAGGGGACTCAGCAGTTCTTC.

This clonotype showed up just a few times. The chain uses TRBV7-2 and TRBJ2-7; no clear D gene. V was clipped by 4 bases and J by 6 bases, with 19 bases between them. Germline CDR1 is SGHTA and CDR2 is FQGNSA. The CDR3 totals 15 residues. The CDR3 spells CASSSKVGQIAEQYF. The DNA of the CDR3 is TGTGCCAGCAGCTCCAAAGTAGGCCAAATAGCCGAGCAGTACTTC.

V gene TRBV11-3 combines with J gene TRBJ2-1; TRBD1 matches at 9 bases. Germline-derived CDR1 and CDR2 are SGHNT and YENEEA. J lost 7 bases, V lost 5 bases, and 6 bases had no gene match. The CDR3 totals 14 residues. The CDR3 here is CASSPTTGGNEQFF. The CDR3 bases are TGTGCCAGCAGCCCTACGACAGGGGGGAATGAGCAGTTCTTC. Looking up the rest from reference TRBV11-3 and TRBJ2-1 gives the full variable domain: EAGVVQSPRYKIIEKKQPVAFWCNPISGHNTLYWYLQNLGQGPELLIRYENEEAVDDSQLPKDRFSAERLKGVDSTLKIQPAELGDSAVYLCASSPTTGGNEQFFGPGTRLTVL.

The chain has TRBV11-3 and TRBJ2-3; either TRBD1 or TRBD2 may supply D (6 bases each). Germline loops: CDR1 SGHNT, CDR2 YENEEA. The CDR3 extends over 15 amino acids. Between the trimmed V and J ends, which lost 5 bases and 6 bases, there was a span of 18 bases. The chain's CDR3 is CASSKGQKGGDTQYF. As DNA, the CDR3 is TGTGCCAGCAGCAAGGGACAAAAAGGGGGGGATACGCAGTATTTT.

The V gene is TRBV15, the J gene TRBJ1-5, with 10 positions matching TRBD1. V shed 3 bases and J 4 bases; nucleotides not matched to a gene: 6. The CDR3 loop spans 16 amino acids. Germline V gives CDR1 LNHNV, CDR2 YYDKDF (reference sequence). CDR3 sequence reads: CATSSRTGGTNQPQHF. CDR3 sequence (DNA): TGTGCCACCAGCAGCAGGACAGGGGGTACGAATCAGCCCCAGCATTTT.

J is TRBJ2-3 and V is TRBV18; the D gene is possibly TRBD2 (6 bases). This CDR3 spans 13 amino acids. Germline V gives CDR1 KGHSH, CDR2 LQKENI. V dropped 7 bases and J dropped 0 bases, with 8 bases sitting between them. The CDR3 coding sequence is TGTGCCAGCTTAGCGGCTAGCACAGATACGCAGTATTTT. Its protein is CASLAASTDTQYF. Drawing the rest from reference TRBV18 and TRBJ2-3, the complete variable domain is NAGVMQNPRHLVRRRGQEARLRCSPMKGHSHVYWYRQLPEEGLKFMVYLQKENIIDESGMPKERFSAEFPKEGPSILRIQQVVRGDSAAYFCASLAASTDTQYFGPGTRLTVL.

In its sample, this clonotype was seen many times. This chain connects TRBV20-1 to TRBJ2-5; D could derive from TRBD1 or TRBD2 (6 bases each). V lost 2 bases and J lost 6, with 13 bases in between. Germline V gene lookup returns CDR1 DFQATT and CDR2 SNEGSKA (reference sequence). The CDR3 is made up of 13 amino acids. CDR3 coding DNA: TGCAGTGCTAGATACGGGGGCGAAAAGACCCAGTACTTC. Protein sequence: CSARYGGEKTQYF.

This clonotype was detected a few times. The gene calls are TRBV5-6 and TRBJ2-1; TRBD1 matches at 8 bases. The CDR3 sequence is 13 residues long. The J segment lost 8 bases and the V segment lost 5 bases, leaving 6 bases of the junction unmatched. The germline V gene encodes CDR1 SGHDT and CDR2 YYEEEE. CDR3 protein: CASRPDRGYEQFF. The CDR3 nucleotides are TGTGCCAGCAGACCCGACAGGGGCTATGAGCAGTTCTTC.

This clonotype was counted between two and nine times. The rearrangement uses TRBV6-1 and TRBJ2-4; no firm D call. Trimming left V 3 bases short and J 0 bases short, with 18 bases between. The CDR3 is made up of 18 amino acids. Germline CDR1 reads MNHNS; CDR2 reads SASEGT. This chain's CDR3 is CASSDPTFAVLAKNIQYF. In DNA form, the CDR3 reads TGTGCCAGCAGTGACCCAACGTTCGCGGTACTAGCCAAAAACATTCAGTACTTC.

This clonotype was seen many times. The chain joins TRBV7-7 to TRBJ2-5; D may be TRBD1 or TRBD2 (5 bases each). V lost 1 base and J lost 5, with 11 bases in between. The CDR3 extends over 14 amino acids. Germline CDR1 and CDR2: SSHAT and FNYEAQ (reference sequence). CDR3 nucleotide sequence: TGTGCCAGCAGCTTAGTTGGGGGATCGGAGACCCAGTACTTC. This encodes CASSLVGGSETQYF.

The chain is built from TRBV5-6 and TRBJ2-7, with a possible D match to TRBD1 (6 bases). Trimming took 4 bases from V and 3 from J, leaving 20 bases between them. The CDR3 is made up of 16 amino acids. The germline gives CDR1 SGHDT, CDR2 YYEEEE. This CDR3 reads CASSDRSGTKRYEQYF. The CDR3 nucleotides read TGTGCCAGCAGCGATAGGTCCGGGACAAAACGCTACGAGCAGTACTTC.

The rearrangement uses TRBV12-3 or TRBV12-4 and TRBJ2-3; D unclear. The V and J ends lost 6 bases and 2 bases respectively, with 12 bases between them. CDR3 length: 14 amino acids. The CDR3 region has the DNA TGTGCCAGCAGCCTTCACGGATCCACAGATACGCAGTATTTT. Translating it yields CASSLHGSTDTQYF.

This clonotype was counted only a few times. This sequence joins TRBV9 and TRBJ2-1; 9 bases align to TRBD2. Trimming took 0 bases from V and 7 from J; bases not matched to a gene: 11. This CDR3 has 17 residues. Germline-derived CDR1 and CDR2 are SGDLS and YYNGEE. The CDR3 sequence: CASSVEVSSGMRNEQFF. The DNA for the CDR3 is TGTGCCAGCAGCGTAGAAGTCTCTAGCGGGATGAGGAATGAGCAGTTCTTC.

This clonotype was seen at least ten times. The chain joins TRBV7-8 to TRBJ1-1, with 7 bases aligning to TRBD1. The trim removed 6 bases at V and 5 bases at J, leaving 15 bases unmatched. Germline CDR1 SGHVS, CDR2 FQNEAQ. This CDR3 contains 16 residues. The chain's CDR3 is CASSPGKTGLRTEAFF. CDR3 coding DNA: TGTGCCAGCAGTCCCGGGAAGACAGGGCTGAGGACTGAAGCTTTCTTT.

The V and J genes are TRBV28 and TRBJ2-7, with D possibly being TRBD1 (7 bases). In germline, CDR1 is MDHEN, CDR2 SYDVKM. V was cut by 8 bases and J by 11 bases, with 19 bases left in between. The CDR3 loop spans 12 amino acids. CDR3 bases: TGTGCCAGCCGGACAGGTCGGGGGCCCGAGTACTTC. Translation gives CASRTGRGPEYF.

In this sample, this clonotype turned up many times. The genes are TRBV12-3 or TRBV12-4 and TRBJ1-5, with 9 nucleotides matching TRBD1. V dropped 6 bases and J dropped 6; count of bases not matched to a gene: 9. The CDR3 contains 15 residues. The DNA for the CDR3 is TGTGCCAGCAGCCCTGGACAGGGGACGGGTCAGCCCCAGCATTTT. Translating gives CASSPGQGTGQPQHF.

This clonotype was seen at least ten times. The chain has TRBV21-1 and TRBJ2-7; whether TRBD1, the table's D call, matches the DNA was not checked. TRBV21-1 counts as a pseudogene. CDR3 length: 14 amino acids. CDR3 sequence reads: CASSKVDGNYEQYF. DNA of the CDR3: TGTGCCAGCAGCAAAGTCGACGGGAACTACGAGCAGTACTTC.